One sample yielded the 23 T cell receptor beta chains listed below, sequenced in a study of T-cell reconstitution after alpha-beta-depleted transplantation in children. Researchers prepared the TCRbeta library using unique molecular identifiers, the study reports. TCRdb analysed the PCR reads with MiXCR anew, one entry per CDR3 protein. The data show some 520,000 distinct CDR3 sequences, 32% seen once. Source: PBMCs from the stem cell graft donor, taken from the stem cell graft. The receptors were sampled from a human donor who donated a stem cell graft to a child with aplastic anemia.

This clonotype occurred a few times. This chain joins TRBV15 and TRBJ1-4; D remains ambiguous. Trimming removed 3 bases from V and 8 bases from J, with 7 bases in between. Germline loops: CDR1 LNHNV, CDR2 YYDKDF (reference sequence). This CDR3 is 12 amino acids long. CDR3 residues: CATSSPDEKLFF. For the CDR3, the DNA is TGTGCCACCAGCAGCCCGGACGAAAAACTGTTTTTT. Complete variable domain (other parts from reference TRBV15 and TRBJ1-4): DAMVIQNPRYQVTQFGKPVTLSCSQTLNHNVMYWYQQKSSQAPKLLFHYYDKDFNNEADTPDNFQSRRPNTSFCFLDIRSPGLGDTAMYLCATSSPDEKLFFGSGTQLSVL.

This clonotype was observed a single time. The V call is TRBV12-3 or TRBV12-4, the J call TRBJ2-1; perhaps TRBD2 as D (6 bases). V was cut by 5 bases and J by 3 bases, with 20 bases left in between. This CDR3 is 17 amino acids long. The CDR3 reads CASSPYISGRNYNEQFF. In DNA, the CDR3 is TGTGCCAGCAGTCCGTACATTAGCGGACGTAACTACAATGAGCAGTTCTTC.

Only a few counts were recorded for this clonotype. The CDR3 DNA sequence: TGTGCCAGCAGTTTCCTCCCGGGAAACACCATATATTTT. Its translation: CASSFLPGNTIYF. The chain recombines TRBV12-3 or TRBV12-4 with TRBJ1-3; no definite D call. This CDR3 comprises 13 residues. The ends were cut back, 3 bases at V and 4 bases at J, with 7 bases in the middle.

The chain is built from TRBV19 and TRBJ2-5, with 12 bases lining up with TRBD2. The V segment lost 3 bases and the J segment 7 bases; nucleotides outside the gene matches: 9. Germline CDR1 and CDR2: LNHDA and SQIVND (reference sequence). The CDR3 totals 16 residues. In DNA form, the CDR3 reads TGTGCCAGTAGTATCGGTCTAGCGGGAGGGTTTGGGACCCAGTACTTC. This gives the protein CASSIGLAGGFGTQYF.

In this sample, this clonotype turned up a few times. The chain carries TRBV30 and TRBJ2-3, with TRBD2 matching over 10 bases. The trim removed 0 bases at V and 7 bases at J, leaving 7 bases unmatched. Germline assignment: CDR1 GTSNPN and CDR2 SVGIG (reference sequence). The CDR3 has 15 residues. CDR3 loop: CAWSVHSGRLNTQYF. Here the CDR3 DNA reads TGTGCCTGGAGTGTACATAGCGGGAGGCTCAATACGCAGTATTTT.

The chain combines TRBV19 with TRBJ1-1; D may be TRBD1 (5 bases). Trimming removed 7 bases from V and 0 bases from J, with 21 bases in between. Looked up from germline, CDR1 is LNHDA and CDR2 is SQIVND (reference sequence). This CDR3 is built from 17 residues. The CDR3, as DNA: TGTGCCAGTACCCAGCAAATCACCGGGGCCATGAACACTGAAGCTTTCTTT. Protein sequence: CASTQQITGAMNTEAFF.

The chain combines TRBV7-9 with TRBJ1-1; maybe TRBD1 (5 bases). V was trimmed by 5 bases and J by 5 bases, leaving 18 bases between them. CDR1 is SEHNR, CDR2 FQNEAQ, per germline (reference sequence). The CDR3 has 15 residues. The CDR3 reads CASSPPGRGRTEAFF. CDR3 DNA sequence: TGTGCCAGCAGCCCCCCCGGGAGGGGCAGGACTGAAGCTTTCTTT.

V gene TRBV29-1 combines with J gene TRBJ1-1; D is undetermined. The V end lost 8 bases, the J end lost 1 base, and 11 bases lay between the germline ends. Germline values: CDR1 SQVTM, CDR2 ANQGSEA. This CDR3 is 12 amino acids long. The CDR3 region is CSSVRGNTEAFF. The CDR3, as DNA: TGCAGCTCTGTGCGGGGGAACACTGAAGCTTTCTTT. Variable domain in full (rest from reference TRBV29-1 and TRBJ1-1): SAVISQKPSRDICQRGTSLTIQCQVDSQVTMMFWYRQQPGQSLTLIATANQGSEATYESGFVIDKFPISRPNLTFSTLTVSNMSPEDSSIYLCSSVRGNTEAFFGQGTRLTVV.

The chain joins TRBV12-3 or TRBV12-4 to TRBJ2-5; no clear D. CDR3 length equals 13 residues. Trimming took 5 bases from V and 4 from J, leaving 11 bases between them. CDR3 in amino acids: CASSPSPRETQYF. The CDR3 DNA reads TGTGCCAGCAGTCCCTCCCCCCGAGAGACCCAGTACTTC.

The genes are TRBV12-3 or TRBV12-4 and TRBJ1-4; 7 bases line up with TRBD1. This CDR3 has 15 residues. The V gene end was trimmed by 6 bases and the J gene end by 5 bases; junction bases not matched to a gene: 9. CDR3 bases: TGTGCCAGCAGACCTTCGGGACAGCCAAATGAAAAACTGTTTTTT. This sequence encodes CASRPSGQPNEKLFF.

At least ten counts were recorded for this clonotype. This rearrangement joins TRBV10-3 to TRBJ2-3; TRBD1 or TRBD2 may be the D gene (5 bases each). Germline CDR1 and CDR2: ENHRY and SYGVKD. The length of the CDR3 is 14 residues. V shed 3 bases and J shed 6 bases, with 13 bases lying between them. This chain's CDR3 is CAISDDSWGDTQYF. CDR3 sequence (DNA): TGTGCCATCAGTGATGACTCGTGGGGGGATACGCAGTATTTT.

CDR3 loop: CATSRAGQGAFGYTF. CDR3 DNA: TGTGCCACCAGCAGGGCGGGACAGGGGGCTTTCGGCTACACCTTC. The chain couples TRBV15 to TRBJ1-2, with 12 bases matching TRBD1. The CDR3 has 15 amino acids. V lost 3 bases to trimming and J lost 8 bases; unmatched junction nucleotides: 7. Germline V lookup: CDR1 LNHNV, CDR2 YYDKDF (reference sequence).

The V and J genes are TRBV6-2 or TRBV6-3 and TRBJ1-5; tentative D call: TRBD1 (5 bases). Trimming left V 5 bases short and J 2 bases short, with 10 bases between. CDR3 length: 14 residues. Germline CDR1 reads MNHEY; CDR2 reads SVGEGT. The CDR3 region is CASSGALGNQPQHF. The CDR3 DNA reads TGTGCCAGCAGTGGGGCGTTAGGCAATCAGCCCCAGCATTTT.

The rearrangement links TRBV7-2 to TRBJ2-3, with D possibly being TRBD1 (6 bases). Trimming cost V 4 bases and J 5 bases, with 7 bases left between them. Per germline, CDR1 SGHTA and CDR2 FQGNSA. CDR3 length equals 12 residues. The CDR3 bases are TGTGCCAGCAGCTGGACAGTAGATACGCAGTATTTT. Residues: CASSWTVDTQYF.

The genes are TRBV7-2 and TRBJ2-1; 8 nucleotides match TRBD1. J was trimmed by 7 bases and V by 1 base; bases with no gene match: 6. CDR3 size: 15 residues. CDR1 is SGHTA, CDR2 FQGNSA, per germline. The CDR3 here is CASSLGRTGLNEQFF. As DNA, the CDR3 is TGTGCCAGCAGCTTAGGGAGGACAGGGTTGAATGAGCAGTTCTTC.

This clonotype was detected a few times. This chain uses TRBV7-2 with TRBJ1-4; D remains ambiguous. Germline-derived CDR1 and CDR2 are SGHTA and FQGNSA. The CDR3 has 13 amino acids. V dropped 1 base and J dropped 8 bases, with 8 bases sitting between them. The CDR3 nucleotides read TGTGCCAGCAGCTTAGGGCGAGGCGAAAAACTGTTTTTT. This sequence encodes CASSLGRGEKLFF.

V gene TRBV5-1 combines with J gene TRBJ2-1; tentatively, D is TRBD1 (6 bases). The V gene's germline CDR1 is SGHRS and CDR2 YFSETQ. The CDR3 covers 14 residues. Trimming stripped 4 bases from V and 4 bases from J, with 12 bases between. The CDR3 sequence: CASSRPGAYNEQFF. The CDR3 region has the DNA TGCGCCAGCAGCCGGCCAGGGGCTTACAATGAGCAGTTCTTC.

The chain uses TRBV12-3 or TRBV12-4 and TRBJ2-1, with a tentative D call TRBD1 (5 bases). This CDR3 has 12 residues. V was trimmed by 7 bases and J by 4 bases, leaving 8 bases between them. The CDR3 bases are TGTGCCAGCAAGCAGGGTTACAATGAGCAGTTCTTC. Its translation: CASKQGYNEQFF.

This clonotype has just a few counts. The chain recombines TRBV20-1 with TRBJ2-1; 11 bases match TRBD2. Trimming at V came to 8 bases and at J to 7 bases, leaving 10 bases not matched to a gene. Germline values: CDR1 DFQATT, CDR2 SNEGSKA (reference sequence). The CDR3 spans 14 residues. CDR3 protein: CSLGLADKRNEQFF. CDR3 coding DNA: TGCAGTTTGGGACTAGCGGACAAGAGGAATGAGCAGTTCTTC.

The CDR3 protein is CASSLRAVSYEQYF. CDR3 coding DNA: TGTGCCAGCAGCCTGAGGGCGGTCTCCTACGAGCAGTACTTC. V gene TRBV14 combines with J gene TRBJ2-7; the D gene is possibly TRBD2 (5 bases). With 4 bases removed from V and 0 bases from J, the gap between germline ends came to 10 bases. CDR3 size: 14 residues. Germline V gene data show CDR1 as SGHDN and CDR2 as FVKESK.

CDR3 sequence reads: CAILQGNYEQYV. The CDR3 DNA reads as TGTGCCATCCTTCAGGGGAACTACGAGCAGTACGTC. The chain links TRBV10-3 to TRBJ2-7, with a tentative D call TRBD1 (6 bases). CDR3 size: 12 residues. With 8 bases removed from V and 3 bases from J, the gap between germline ends came to 11 bases. CDR1 ENHRY and CDR2 SYGVKD come from the germline V gene.

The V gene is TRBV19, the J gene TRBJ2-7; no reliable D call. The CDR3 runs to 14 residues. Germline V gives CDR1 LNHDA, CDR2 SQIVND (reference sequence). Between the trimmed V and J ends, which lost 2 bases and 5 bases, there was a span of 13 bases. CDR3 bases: TGTGCCAGTAGTATACGTCCTAACTGGGACGAGCAGTACTTC. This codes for CASSIRPNWDEQYF.

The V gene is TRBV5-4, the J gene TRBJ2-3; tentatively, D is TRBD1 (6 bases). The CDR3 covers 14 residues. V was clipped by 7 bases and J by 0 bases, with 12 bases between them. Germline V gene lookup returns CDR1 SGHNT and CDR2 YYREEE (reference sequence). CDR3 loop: CASAGVASTDTQYF. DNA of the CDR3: TGTGCCAGCGCAGGGGTCGCTAGCACAGATACGCAGTATTTT. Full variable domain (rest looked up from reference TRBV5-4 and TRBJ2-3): ETGVTQSPTHLIKTRGQQVTLRCSSQSGHNTVSWYQQALGQGPQFIFQYYREEENGRGNFPPRFSGLQFPNYSSELNVNALELDDSALYLCASAGVASTDTQYFGPGTRLTVL.